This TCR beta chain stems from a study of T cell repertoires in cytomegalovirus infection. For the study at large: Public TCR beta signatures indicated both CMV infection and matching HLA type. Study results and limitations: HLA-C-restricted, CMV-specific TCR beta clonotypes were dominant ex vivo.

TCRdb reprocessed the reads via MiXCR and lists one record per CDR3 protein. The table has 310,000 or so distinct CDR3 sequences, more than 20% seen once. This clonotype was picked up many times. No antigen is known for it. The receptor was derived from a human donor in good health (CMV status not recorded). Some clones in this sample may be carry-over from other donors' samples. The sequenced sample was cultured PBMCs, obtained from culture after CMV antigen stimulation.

CDR3 loop: CASSPRTSSNTGELFF. Written as DNA, the CDR3 is TGTGCCAGCAGCCCCCGGACTAGCAGCAACACCGGGGAGCTGTTTTTT. The chain links TRBV7-8 to TRBJ2-2; TRBD2 matches at 8 bases. This CDR3 has 16 amino acids. The V gene's germline CDR1 is SGHVS and CDR2 FQNEAQ. Trimming removed 5 bases from V and 2 bases from J; junction bases left unmatched: 7.